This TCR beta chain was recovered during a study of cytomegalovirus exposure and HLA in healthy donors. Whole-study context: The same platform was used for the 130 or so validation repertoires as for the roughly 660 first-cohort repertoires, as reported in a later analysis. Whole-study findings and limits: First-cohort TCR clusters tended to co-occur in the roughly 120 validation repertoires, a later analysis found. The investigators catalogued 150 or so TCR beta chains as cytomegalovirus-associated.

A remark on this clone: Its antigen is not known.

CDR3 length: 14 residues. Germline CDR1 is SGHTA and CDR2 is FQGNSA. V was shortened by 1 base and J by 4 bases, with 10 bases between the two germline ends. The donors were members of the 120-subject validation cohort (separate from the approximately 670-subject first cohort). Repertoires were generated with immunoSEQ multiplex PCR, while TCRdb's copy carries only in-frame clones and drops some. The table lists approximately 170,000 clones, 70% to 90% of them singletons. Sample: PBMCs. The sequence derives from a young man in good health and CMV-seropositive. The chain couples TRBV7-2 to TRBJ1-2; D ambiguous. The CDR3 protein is CASSLDSGSYGYTF. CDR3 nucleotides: TGTGCCAGCAGCTTAGACAGCGGGTCCTATGGCTACACCTTC.